A single sample is the source of the 10 T cell receptor beta chains below, sequenced in a study of tumor-infiltrating lymphocytes in primary liver carcinoma. Starting material of about 0.45 ug total RNA yielded TCR beta cDNA via a constant-region primer. Researchers made the TCR beta libraries by running three nested multiplex PCR rounds with slightly modified ARM-PCR. Running roughly 10 cycles apiece, the first two PCR rounds relied on TRBV1-TRBV30 forward primers together with a C-beta reverse primer. TCRdb re-called the multiplex PCR reads through MiXCR, storing one row per CDR3 protein. The data contain 300,000 to 400,000 distinct CDR3 sequences, 65% of them singletons. Researchers drew blood RNA from unsorted whole blood and extracted germline DNA as well. The sequencing sample was made of peripheral blood. The source of these receptors is a man aged 40-49 years with primary liver carcinoma and hepatitis B virus infection.

As regards this clonotype: Its ends do not fully match the called genes, so a read error is possible. The rearrangement uses TRBV11-2 and TRBJ2-1; the D gene is possibly TRBD2 (5 bases). CDR1 SGHAT and CDR2 FQNNGV come from the germline V gene. The CDR3 extends over 14 amino acids. CDR3 sequence reads: CASSIHPLVLEHFF. As DNA, the CDR3 is TGTGCCAGCAGCATACACCCACTAGTTCTCGAGCACTTCTTC.

A note on this clonotype: A read error may produce the germline difference seen at one junction end. The chain carries TRBV11-2 and TRBJ2-1; 10 bases agree with TRBD2. The germline CDR1 and CDR2 sequences are SGHAT and FQNNGV. The CDR3 length is 16 residues. The CDR3 DNA follows: TGTACCAGCAGCTACAGGTCTAGCGGGAGCTACAATGAGAAGTCCTTC. It is translated as CTSSYRSSGSYNEKSF.

This chain links TRBV11-2 with TRBJ2-5, with D tentatively TRBD2 (6 bases). Looked up from germline, CDR1 is SGHAT and CDR2 is FQNNGV. CDR3 size: 17 residues. Trimming removed 2 bases at V and 5 bases at J, with 21 bases between. The CDR3: CASSLKLEGFVGETQYF. CDR3 DNA: TGTGCCAGCAGCTTAAAGCTGGAGGGCTTTGTGGGGGAGACCCAGTACTTC.

This clonotype was observed a few times. The chain is built from TRBV5-1 and TRBJ2-3, with D perhaps TRBD2 (6 bases). The CDR3 sequence is 14 residues long. V shed 6 bases and J shed 2 bases, with 13 bases lying between them. From germline, CDR1 is SGHRS and CDR2 YFSETQ. This CDR3 reads CASKEGEDTDTQYF. The CDR3 bases are TGCGCCAGCAAGGAGGGCGAAGACACAGATACGCAGTATTTT.

The V call is TRBV11-1, the J call TRBJ2-1; 7 nucleotides match TRBD2. The CDR3 loop spans 19 amino acids. V lost 3 bases and J lost 8; bases outside the gene matches: 22. Looked up from germline, CDR1 is SGHAT and CDR2 is FQDESV (reference sequence). CDR3 in amino acids: CASSFTFHARGRAGDEQFF. The CDR3 region has the DNA TGTGCCAGCAGCTTTACCTTTCATGCTAGAGGGAGGGCCGGTGATGAGCAGTTCTTC.

This clonotype is labeled medium-sized (0.01 to 0.1%). This sequence joins TRBV11-2 and TRBJ2-7, with 11 bases aligning to TRBD2. Germline-derived CDR1 and CDR2 are SGHAT and FQNNGV. V shed 3 bases and J 3 bases; nucleotides not matched to a gene: 4. The CDR3 sequence is 15 residues long. The DNA of the CDR3 is TGTGCCAGCAGCTTGTTAGCGGGAGGGATCTACGAGCAGTACTTC. This translates into CASSLLAGGIYEQYF.

Details on this clonotype: A much larger clone lies one base from this, so it may be a read error. This chain connects TRBV6-5 to TRBJ2-2; no clear D gene. This CDR3 has 13 amino acids. CDR1 and CDR2 from the germline V gene are MNHEY and SVGAGI. The CDR3 here is CTSSYYPTGELFF. The CDR3 DNA follows: TGTACCAGCAGTTACTACCCCACCGGGGAGCTGTTTTTT.

With regard to this clonotype: A much larger clone is a single base away; this may be a read error. Without the conserved terminal phenylalanine or tryptophan, this CDR3 likely stems from a read error. V is TRBV12-3 or TRBV12-4 and J is TRBJ2-1; weak D call: TRBD2 (6 bases). The CDR3 totals 14 residues. V lost 3 bases and J lost 6, with 12 bases in between. The CDR3 reads CASSLALASNEQFL. The CDR3 coding sequence is TGTGCCAGCAGTTTGGCACTAGCAAGCAATGAGCAGTTCCTC.

Only one count was recorded for this clonotype. Here the CDR3 omits its conserved ending phenylalanine or tryptophan, so a read error is the likely source. This sequence joins TRBV11-2 and TRBJ1-2; TRBD1 might be the D (5 bases). There are 15 residues in the CDR3. Germline CDR1 SGHAT, CDR2 FQNNGV. The CDR3 bases are TGCGCCAGCAGCTTACTAAGACAGCTAAACTATGGCTACACCTTA. Protein sequence: CASSLLRQLNYGYTL.

V is TRBV7-9 and J is TRBJ1-5; tentative D call: TRBD1 (6 bases). There are 13 residues in the CDR3. Per germline, CDR1 SEHNR and CDR2 FQNEAQ (reference sequence). Trimming removed 8 bases at V and 6 bases at J, with 14 bases between. In nucleotides, the CDR3 is TGTGCCAGCGTACAGGGCTCCGGTCAGCCCCAGCATTTT. Amino acid sequence: CASVQGSGQPQHF.